This passage covers 30 T cell receptor beta chains from one sample sequenced in a study of shared clonotypes between healthy human individuals. Data came from immunoSEQ multiplex PCR; TCRdb stores just in-frame clones and leaves some out. Of approximately 640,000 clones listed, approximately 75% were seen once; the top ten hold 1.8%. The sample comprised memory CD4+ T cells sorted from blood. Subset reported: CD45RA-negative fraction. The receptors shown here come from a woman in her twenties or thirties in good health.

This clone was found once. This chain joins TRBV6-5 and TRBJ2-7; D gene ambiguous. V gave up 6 bases and J gave up 3 bases, with 12 bases separating them. This CDR3 region has 13 residues. In germline, CDR1 is MNHEY, CDR2 SVGAGI. The chain's CDR3 is CASSRPGGYEQYF. CDR3 DNA sequence: TGTGCCAGCAGCCGCCCGGGCGGCTACGAGCAGTACTTC.

This clone was seen more than once but under ten times. The chain recombines TRBV11-1 with TRBJ2-7; 7 bases align to TRBD1. The germline V gene encodes CDR1 SGHAT and CDR2 FQDESV (reference sequence). V was pared by 4 bases and J by 5 bases, with 5 bases of the junction left unmatched. This CDR3 has 13 residues. The CDR3 region is CASSSVGGHEQYF. In DNA form, the CDR3 reads TGTGCCAGCAGCTCGGTAGGGGGCCACGAGCAGTACTTC.

The DNA of the CDR3 is TGTGCCAGCAGGGGGGGCGGCCAGCCCCAGCATTTT. It codes for CASRGGGQPQHF. The chain carries TRBV28 and TRBJ1-5; possibly TRBD1 for D (6 bases). The germline V and J ends were trimmed by 6 bases and 7 bases, with 10 bases remaining between them. The CDR3 has 12 amino acids. Germline assignment: CDR1 MDHEN and CDR2 SYDVKM. Combining the CDR3 with reference TRBV28 and TRBJ1-5 gives the whole variable domain DVKVTQSSRYLVKRTGEKVFLECVQDMDHENMFWYRQDPGLGLRLIYFSYDVKMKEKGDIPEGYSVSREKKERFSLILESASTNQTSMYLCASRGGGQPQHFGDGTRLSIL.

The rearrangement links TRBV6-4 to TRBJ2-1; D uncertain. Trimming pared 5 bases from V and 7 bases from J, leaving 15 bases between. Germline V gene data show CDR1 as MRHNA and CDR2 as SNTAGT. There are 14 residues in the CDR3. CDR3: CASSHEAFENEQFF. DNA for the CDR3: TGTGCCAGCAGTCACGAAGCTTTCGAAAATGAGCAGTTCTTC.

The chain uses TRBV28 and TRBJ1-3; 7 nucleotides match TRBD1. The junction had 9 bases not matched to a gene; V was cut back by 6 bases and J by 4 bases. Germline V gene lookup returns CDR1 MDHEN and CDR2 SYDVKM. This CDR3 contains 15 residues. This CDR3 is CASRVTGTYGNTIYF. The CDR3 nucleotides read TGTGCCAGCAGGGTGACAGGGACCTACGGAAACACCATATATTTT.

The CDR3 DNA sequence: TGTGCCAGCAGCTTGGCATTCGCCAGCCACTGGGGCTACACCTTC. Residues: CASSLAFASHWGYTF. The chain has TRBV5-4 and TRBJ1-2; D not certain. Germline loops: CDR1 SGHNT, CDR2 YYREEE (reference sequence). This CDR3 region has 15 residues. Trimming took off 0 bases at V and 8 bases at J, with 17 bases between the two ends.

This rearrangement joins TRBV4-1 to TRBJ2-1; TRBD2 matches 8 bases. CDR3 length: 16 residues. The ends lost 6 bases at V and 6 bases at J; junction bases unmatched: 13. The germline gives CDR1 MGHRA, CDR2 YSYEKL. CDR3 amino acids: CASRSWTGGPGNEQFF. The CDR3 DNA reads as TGCGCCAGCAGGTCCTGGACGGGAGGGCCGGGCAATGAGCAGTTCTTC.

The V gene is TRBV29-1, the J gene TRBJ2-3, with D possibly TRBD2 on 5 matching bases. V was pared by 4 bases and J by 0 bases, with 14 bases between. The CDR3 length is 15 residues. CDR1 and CDR2 from the germline V gene are SQVTM and ANQGSEA. DNA of the CDR3: TGCAGCGTTGCCCTCGGTAGCGCTAGCACAGATACGCAGTATTTT. Translating gives CSVALGSASTDTQYF.

This chain connects TRBV5-1 to TRBJ2-4, with D possibly being TRBD1 (5 bases). The CDR3 spans 15 residues. Looked up from germline, CDR1 is SGHRS and CDR2 is YFSETQ. V dropped 0 bases and J dropped 3 bases, with 10 bases sitting between them. CDR3 nucleotide sequence: TGCGCCAGCAGCTTGGAGGCAGGGTTCAAAAACATTCAGTACTTC. Translated: CASSLEAGFKNIQYF.

The gene calls are TRBV7-2 and TRBJ1-2; perhaps TRBD1 as D (6 bases). This CDR3 is 15 amino acids long. The V end lost 5 bases, the J end lost 2 bases, and 15 bases lay between the germline ends. From germline, CDR1 is SGHTA and CDR2 FQGNSA. CDR3 nucleotide sequence: TGTGCCAGCAGCCCTGCGCCAGGGGTGAACTATGGCTACACCTTC. Protein sequence: CASSPAPGVNYGYTF.

This chain links TRBV19 with TRBJ2-1; maybe TRBD1 (6 bases). The germline V gene encodes CDR1 LNHDA and CDR2 SQIVND (reference sequence). This CDR3 region has 13 residues. Trimming pared 2 bases from V and 7 bases from J, leaving 9 bases between. This chain's CDR3 is CASSIWGPNEQFF. Here the CDR3 DNA reads TGTGCCAGTAGTATATGGGGGCCGAATGAGCAGTTCTTC. Complete variable domain (other parts from reference TRBV19 and TRBJ2-1): DGGITQSPKYLFRKEGQNVTLSCEQNLNHDAMYWYRQDPGQGLRLIYYSQIVNDFQKGDIAEGYSVSREKKESFPLTVTSAQKNPTAFYLCASSIWGPNEQFFGPGTRLTVL.

V is TRBV10-3 and J is TRBJ1-1, with TRBD1 matching 7 bases. The ends lost 6 bases at V and 4 bases at J; junction bases unmatched: 5. Germline V gene data show CDR1 as ENHRY and CDR2 as SYGVKD. This CDR3 is built from 13 residues. The CDR3 here is CAIREQGPTEAFF. The CDR3 bases are TGTGCCATCAGGGAACAGGGGCCCACTGAAGCTTTCTTT.

With respect to this clone: Other nucleotide sequences in the sample specify the same CDR3. This chain joins TRBV5-6 and TRBJ1-2; D perhaps matches TRBD1 (5 bases). V lost 0 bases to trimming and J lost 2 bases, with 8 bases between them. This CDR3 is 14 amino acids long. The germline V gene encodes CDR1 SGHDT and CDR2 YYEEEE. The CDR3 DNA is TGTGCCAGCAGCTTGGTTTCAGGGAACTATGGCTACACCTTC. As protein: CASSLVSGNYGYTF.

This sequence joins TRBV4-2 and TRBJ2-7; TRBD2 is a possible D gene (5 bases). Between the trimmed V and J ends, which lost 0 bases and 5 bases, there was a span of 8 bases. The CDR3 has 13 residues. Germline V CDR1 and CDR2: LGHNA, YNFKEQ. The CDR3 bases are TGTGCCAGCAGCCAAGAAATGCGGGACGAGCAGTACTTC. Its translation: CASSQEMRDEQYF.

This clone has a count of ten or more. The CDR3 region is CASSLSGGTEAFF. CDR3 DNA: TGTGCCAGCAGCTTAAGCGGAGGGACTGAAGCTTTCTTT. The chain links TRBV11-3 to TRBJ1-1, with D hard to call. Germline-derived CDR1 and CDR2 are SGHNT and YENEEA. Deletions cut 2 bases from V and 5 bases from J, with 9 bases between. The CDR3 consists of 13 residues.

The chain couples TRBV6-1 to TRBJ1-5; D possibly corresponds to TRBD1 (6 bases). From germline, CDR1 is MNHNS and CDR2 SASEGT. V was trimmed by 2 bases and J by 3 bases, leaving 14 bases between them. The CDR3 length is 16 residues. CDR3 in amino acids: CASSERGGANNQPQHF. The CDR3 coding sequence is TGTGCCAGCAGTGAAAGAGGGGGGGCGAACAATCAGCCCCAGCATTTT.

This clone occurred once. The V call is TRBV4-1, the J call TRBJ2-7; no clear D. The CDR3 extends over 13 amino acids. From germline, CDR1 is MGHRA and CDR2 YSYEKL. V was clipped by 3 bases and J by 2 bases, with 8 bases between them. The CDR3 is CASSQTETYEQYF. As DNA, the CDR3 is TGCGCCAGCAGCCAGACTGAAACCTACGAGCAGTACTTC.

The chain combines TRBV5-5 with TRBJ2-7, with D unclear. Germline-derived CDR1 and CDR2 are SGHKS and YYEKEE (reference sequence). This CDR3 contains 13 residues. Trimming pared 2 bases from V and 6 bases from J, leaving 12 bases between. CDR3 amino acids: CASSFYLSSEQYF. The CDR3, as DNA: TGTGCCAGCAGCTTTTACCTCTCTAGCGAGCAGTACTTC.

This rearrangement joins TRBV4-2 to TRBJ1-2; TRBD1 matches at 10 bases. V shed 1 base, J shed 8 bases, and the junction held 10 bases outside the gene matches. This CDR3 is 16 amino acids long. Germline V gene data show CDR1 as LGHNA and CDR2 as YNFKEQ. The CDR3 reads CASSQVGQGWFDGYTF. The CDR3 region has the DNA TGTGCCAGCAGCCAAGTGGGACAGGGGTGGTTCGACGGCTACACCTTC.

The gene calls are TRBV5-1 and TRBJ2-3, with no clear D. Per the germline V gene, CDR1 is SGHRS and CDR2 is YFSETQ. V was pared by 3 bases and J by 6 bases, with 8 bases between. The CDR3 length is 12 residues. The CDR3 here is CASSSRLDTQYF. DNA for the CDR3: TGCGCCAGCAGCTCCCGGTTGGATACGCAGTATTTT. The full variable domain, rest sourced from reference TRBV5-1 and TRBJ2-3, is KAGVTQTPRYLIKTRGQQVTLSCSPISGHRSVSWYQQTPGQGLQFLFEYFSETQRNKGNFPGRFSGRQFSNSRSEMNVSTLELGDSALYLCASSSRLDTQYFGPGTRLTVL.

The chain is built from TRBV5-6 and TRBJ2-5, with 10 bases matching TRBD2. From germline, CDR1 is SGHDT and CDR2 YYEEEE. This CDR3 has 14 amino acids. V trimming: 6 bases; J trimming: 3 bases; junction bases outside the gene matches: 5. CDR3 bases: TGTGCCAGCACCCCAGGACTAGCGGAAGAGACCCAGTACTTC. It yields the protein CASTPGLAEETQYF.

The chain links TRBV7-9 to TRBJ2-7; 11 nucleotides match TRBD2. The CDR3 is 14 amino acids. The germline V gene has CDR1 SEHNR and CDR2 FQNEAQ (reference sequence). V gave up 7 bases and J gave up 6 bases; unmatched junction bases: 8. As DNA, the CDR3 is TGTGCCAGCACCCCGGGACTAGCGGAAGTCGAGCAGTACTTC. Its translation: CASTPGLAEVEQYF. Using reference TRBV7-9 and TRBJ2-7 for the parts outside the CDR3, the full variable domain is DTGVSQNPRHKITKRGQNVTFRCDPISEHNRLYWYRQTLGQGPEFLTYFQNEAQLEKSRLLSDRFSAERPKGSFSTLEIQRTEQGDSAMYLCASTPGLAEVEQYFGPGTRLTVT.

This rearrangement joins TRBV4-2 to TRBJ2-1, with D unresolved. This CDR3 spans 13 amino acids. The germline V gene encodes CDR1 LGHNA and CDR2 YNFKEQ. The V and J ends lost 2 bases and 6 bases respectively, with 8 bases between them. CDR3 sequence reads: CASSQRIGNEQFF. CDR3 bases: TGTGCCAGCAGCCAAAGGATAGGCAATGAGCAGTTCTTC.

The rearrangement joins TRBV2 to TRBJ2-7, with D perhaps matching TRBD1 (6 bases). The germline V gene encodes CDR1 SNHLY and CDR2 FYNNEI. The V and J ends lost 9 bases and 2 bases respectively, with 17 bases between them. The CDR3 loop spans 14 amino acids. DNA for the CDR3: TGTGCCAGTTTACCCGACAGGCCCCCCTACGAGCAGTACTTC. This gives the protein CASLPDRPPYEQYF.

Turning to this clone: The same CDR3 can be traced to other DNA sequences in this sample. The chain employs TRBV28 and TRBJ1-2; D not resolved. The CDR3 is 12 amino acids. The V end lost 2 bases, the J end lost 5 bases, and 6 bases lay between the germline ends. Per germline, CDR1 MDHEN and CDR2 SYDVKM. In DNA form, the CDR3 reads TGTGCCAGCAGTTTAGGGGTTTATGGCTACACCTTC. This sequence encodes CASSLGVYGYTF.

The chain couples TRBV29-1 to TRBJ1-4; no firm D call. Trimming removed 7 bases from V and 4 bases from J, with 7 bases in between. Germline V lookup: CDR1 SQVTM, CDR2 ANQGSEA. The CDR3 has 11 amino acids. The CDR3 sequence is CSGSYNEKLFF. The CDR3 DNA reads TGCAGCGGATCCTATAATGAAAAACTGTTTTTT.

This clone was seen a few times. This chain uses TRBV7-8 with TRBJ2-5, with D possibly TRBD2 on 6 matching bases. Germline V gene sequence: CDR1 SGHVS, CDR2 FQNEAQ. This CDR3 spans 15 amino acids. Trimming cost V 7 bases and J 0 bases, with 15 bases left between them. The CDR3 nucleotides read TGTGCCAGCAACCCAACCCGGGACTACCAAGAGACCCAGTACTTC. Amino acid sequence: CASNPTRDYQETQYF. Full variable domain (remainder filled in from reference TRBV7-8 and TRBJ2-5): GAGVSQSPRYKVAKRGQDVALRCDPISGHVSLFWYQQALGQGPEFLTYFQNEAQLDKSGLPSDRFFAERPEGSVSTLKIQRTQQEDSAVYLCASNPTRDYQETQYFGPGTRLLVL.

The count of this clone is one. The chain is built from TRBV4-2 and TRBJ2-5; TRBD2 aligns across 7 bases. Trimming at V came to 4 bases and at J to 5 bases, leaving 16 bases not matched to a gene. There are 17 residues in the CDR3. Germline V lookup: CDR1 LGHNA, CDR2 YNFKEQ. The CDR3: CASSRSSPGGSLETQYF. In DNA, the CDR3 is TGTGCCAGCAGCCGCAGCTCCCCTGGCGGGAGCTTGGAGACCCAGTACTTC.

There are a few counts of this clone. The CDR3 spells CASSQLDLITNTGELFF. The CDR3 DNA reads TGCGCCAGCAGCCAACTGGACTTAATCACGAACACCGGGGAGCTGTTTTTT. The chain joins TRBV4-1 to TRBJ2-2, with TRBD2 as a possible D gene (5 bases). Germline V gives CDR1 MGHRA, CDR2 YSYEKL. The CDR3 length is 17 residues. V dropped 2 bases and J dropped 0 bases, with 13 bases sitting between them.

This clone was seen a few times. The gene calls are TRBV6-1 and TRBJ2-3; D not certain. V lost 6 bases and J lost 0, with 7 bases in between. This CDR3 region has 13 residues. CDR1 is MNHNS and CDR2 is SASEGT in the germline V gene. This CDR3 reads CASRHTSTDTQYF. CDR3 DNA: TGTGCCAGCAGGCATACTAGCACAGATACGCAGTATTTT.